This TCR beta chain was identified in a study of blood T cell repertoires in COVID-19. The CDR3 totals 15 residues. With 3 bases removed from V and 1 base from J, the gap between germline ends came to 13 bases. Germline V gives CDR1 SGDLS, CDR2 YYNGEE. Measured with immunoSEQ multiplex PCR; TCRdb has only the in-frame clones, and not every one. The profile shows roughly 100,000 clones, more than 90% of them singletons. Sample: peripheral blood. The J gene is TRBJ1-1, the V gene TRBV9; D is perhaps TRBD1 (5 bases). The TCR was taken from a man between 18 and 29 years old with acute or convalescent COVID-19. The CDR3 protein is CASSAPGGQNTEAFF. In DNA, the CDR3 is TGTGCCAGCAGCGCGCCGGGAGGACAGAACACTGAAGCTTTCTTT.